These 20 T cell receptor beta chains share one sample of origin, sequenced in a study of T cell changes during pregnancy in multiple sclerosis. This table comes from immunoSEQ multiplex PCR, and its TCRdb copy is limited to in-frame clones, with some not included. The repertoire holds approximately 90,000 clones, with 85% to 95% as singletons. Specimen: peripheral blood, collected in the third trimester of pregnancy. Every receptor here comes from a female donor with multiple sclerosis, enrolled in a pregnancy study.

The chain uses TRBV5-4 and TRBJ2-3, with 7 nucleotides matching TRBD2. After removal of 3 bases from V and 1 base from J, the junction contained 8 bases not matched to a gene. The germline V gene has CDR1 SGHNT and CDR2 YYREEE (reference sequence). This CDR3 contains 16 residues. As DNA, the CDR3 is TGTGCCAGCAGCTCCACGGGGGGAGGGGGCACAGATACGCAGTATTTT. It translates to CASSSTGGGGTDTQYF. The variable domain in full, with the rest retrieved from reference TRBV5-4 and TRBJ2-3, is ETGVTQSPTHLIKTRGQQVTLRCSSQSGHNTVSWYQQALGQGPQFIFQYYREEENGRGNFPPRFSGLQFPNYSSELNVNALELDDSALYLCASSSTGGGGTDTQYFGPGTRLTVL.

This chain connects TRBV6-5 to TRBJ2-7; 7 nucleotides match TRBD2. Per germline, CDR1 MNHEY and CDR2 SVGAGI. This CDR3 contains 16 residues. V gave up 0 bases and J gave up 5 bases; unmatched junction bases: 10. The CDR3 DNA sequence: TGTGCCAGCAGTTACTCGATGTCCGGGGGGAAGAACGAGCAGTACTTC. This sequence encodes CASSYSMSGGKNEQYF.

The chain recombines TRBV5-6 with TRBJ2-1; 10 bases map to TRBD1. CDR3 size: 13 residues. Germline values: CDR1 SGHDT, CDR2 YYEEEE. Trimming removed 3 bases from V and 15 bases from J; junction bases left unmatched: 9. CDR3 loop: CASSWERQGAMFF. The DNA of the CDR3 is TGTGCCAGCAGCTGGGAACGACAGGGGGCAATGTTCTTC.

The chain employs TRBV7-2 and TRBJ1-2; D is unresolved. CDR1 SGHTA and CDR2 FQGNSA come from the germline V gene. V was trimmed by 1 base and J by 7 bases, leaving 13 bases between them. The CDR3 runs to 14 residues. CDR3 protein: CASSLDGGLGGYTF. DNA for the CDR3: TGTGCCAGCAGCTTAGATGGAGGGTTAGGTGGCTACACCTTC.

The rearrangement uses TRBV6-1 and TRBJ2-7; 9 bases align to TRBD1. The CDR3 runs 17 residues. J was trimmed by 6 bases and V by 2 bases; bases with no gene match: 14. CDR1 is MNHNS, CDR2 SASEGT, per germline. CDR3 coding DNA: TGTGCCAGCAGTGAACAATACAGGGGGCCCGTCTTCGTCGAGCAGTACTTC. Protein sequence: CASSEQYRGPVFVEQYF.

V is TRBV9 and J is TRBJ2-5; a possible D gene is TRBD2 (5 bases). The CDR3 has 16 amino acids. Germline CDR1 and CDR2: SGDLS and YYNGEE. Trimming left V 0 bases short and J 3 bases short, with 15 bases between. The CDR3 DNA is TGTGCCAGCAGCGTAGGAGGAGCGGCGGACGAAGAGACCCAGTACTTC. Residues: CASSVGGAADEETQYF.

V and J are TRBV10-3 and TRBJ1-1; unclear D gene. The V end was cut by 4 bases, the J end by 7 bases, with 7 bases between. Germline V gene lookup returns CDR1 ENHRY and CDR2 SYGVKD. The length of the CDR3 is 11 residues. Here the CDR3 reads CAISGVNEAFF. The DNA for the CDR3 is TGTGCCATCAGTGGAGTAAATGAAGCTTTCTTT.

The chain couples TRBV5-4 to TRBJ2-5; D might be TRBD1 (6 bases). CDR1 and CDR2 from the germline V gene are SGHNT and YYREEE (reference sequence). With 1 base removed from V and 5 bases from J, the gap between germline ends came to 9 bases. This CDR3 comprises 13 residues. The CDR3 reads CASSLTGMETQYF. In DNA form, the CDR3 reads TGTGCCAGCAGCTTGACAGGGATGGAGACCCAGTACTTC.

This chain links TRBV6-1 with TRBJ1-1; unclear D gene. Germline V lookup: CDR1 MNHNS, CDR2 SASEGT. This CDR3 region has 14 residues. V lost 4 bases, J lost 1 base, and 10 bases lay in between. DNA of the CDR3: TGTGCCAGCAGTGGGGGAGGGCCGAACACTGAAGCTTTCTTT. Translation gives CASSGGGPNTEAFF.

This chain links TRBV25-1 with TRBJ2-7, with TRBD1 matching 7 bases. The CDR3 sequence is 15 residues long. The trim removed 2 bases at V and 0 bases at J, leaving 4 bases unmatched. Looked up from germline, CDR1 is MGHDK and CDR2 is SYGVNS. In DNA, the CDR3 is TGTGCCAGCAGTGAAGGCAACAGGGGCTCCTACGAGCAGTACTTC. It encodes CASSEGNRGSYEQYF.

This clone was observed a handful of times. The V gene is TRBV7-9, the J gene TRBJ1-1; D remains unclear. V lost 8 bases and J 2 bases, leaving 9 bases between the germline ends. Germline loops: CDR1 SEHNR, CDR2 FQNEAQ (reference sequence). The CDR3 is made up of 12 amino acids. Here the CDR3 reads CASGSINTEAFF. Here the CDR3 DNA reads TGTGCCAGCGGGAGCATTAACACTGAAGCTTTCTTT.

This clone was detected only once. The chain has TRBV19 and TRBJ1-5; the D gene is possibly TRBD1 (6 bases). Germline CDR1 and CDR2: LNHDA and SQIVND (reference sequence). The CDR3 is 15 residues long. V lost 7 bases to trimming and J lost 0 bases, with 13 bases between them. For the CDR3, the DNA is TGTGCCAGTACCGCGGACAGTAATAGCAATCAGCCCCAGCATTTT. It is translated as CASTADSNSNQPQHF.

This chain links TRBV5-1 with TRBJ2-3; possible D gene TRBD1, 7 bases. V was trimmed by 0 bases and J by 4 bases, leaving 12 bases between them. The CDR3 runs 15 residues. Germline V gene data show CDR1 as SGHRS and CDR2 as YFSETQ. The CDR3 region has the DNA TGCGCCAGCAGCTTGGGACAGGGAGGTCCAGATACGCAGTATTTT. It is translated as CASSLGQGGPDTQYF.

This rearrangement joins TRBV27 to TRBJ2-1; maybe TRBD1 (5 bases). Germline V gene data show CDR1 as MNHEY and CDR2 as SMNVEV (reference sequence). Trimming pared 3 bases from V and 7 bases from J, leaving 10 bases between. CDR3 length: 13 amino acids. CDR3 nucleotides: TGTGCCAGCAGTTTGGGGCGCAATAATGAGCAGTTCTTC. Protein: CASSLGRNNEQFF.

This clone was counted a few times. V usage is TRBV10-2 and J usage is TRBJ2-7; D might be TRBD1 (6 bases). The V end was cut by 4 bases, the J end by 4 bases, with 8 bases between. Per germline, CDR1 WSHSY and CDR2 SAAADI. The CDR3 consists of 12 residues. Written as DNA, the CDR3 is TGCGCCAGCAGTGGGGACACTTACGAGCAGTACTTC. Protein sequence: CASSGDTYEQYF.

CDR3 nucleotide sequence: TGTGCCAGTTGGGACAGAGGTGGATTCACAGATACGCAGTATTTT. This sequence encodes CASWDRGGFTDTQYF. The chain recombines TRBV19 with TRBJ2-3; TRBD1 agrees at 7 bases. The CDR3 has 15 residues. Germline CDR1 and CDR2: LNHDA and SQIVND (reference sequence). J lost 2 bases, V lost 8 bases, and 10 bases had no gene match. Combining the CDR3 with reference TRBV19 and TRBJ2-3 gives the whole variable domain DGGITQSPKYLFRKEGQNVTLSCEQNLNHDAMYWYRQDPGQGLRLIYYSQIVNDFQKGDIAEGYSVSREKKESFPLTVTSAQKNPTAFYLCASWDRGGFTDTQYFGPGTRLTVL.

V is TRBV19 and J is TRBJ2-7; 8 bases map to TRBD1. The germline gives CDR1 LNHDA, CDR2 SQIVND (reference sequence). V lost 5 bases to trimming and J lost 3 bases; unmatched junction nucleotides: 0. This CDR3 comprises 12 residues. The CDR3, as DNA: TGTGCCAGTAGTGACAGGGGCTACGAGCAGTACTTC. It codes for CASSDRGYEQYF.

The rearrangement uses TRBV5-6 and TRBJ2-7, with D possibly TRBD1 on 6 matching bases. The CDR3 runs to 13 residues. CDR1 is SGHDT, CDR2 YYEEEE, per germline. With 0 bases removed from V and 6 bases from J, the gap between germline ends came to 10 bases. The CDR3 DNA follows: TGTGCCAGCAGCTTGGTGGTAGGGGGCGAGCAGTACTTC. As protein: CASSLVVGGEQYF.

The CDR3 coding sequence is TGCGCCAGCAGCCAAGATGGGGCGGGAGCAGATACGCAGTATTTT. Residues: CASSQDGAGADTQYF. The chain employs TRBV4-3 and TRBJ2-3; 7 bases align to TRBD2. V was pared by 0 bases and J by 4 bases, with 4 bases of the junction left unmatched. This CDR3 has 15 amino acids. The germline V gene encodes CDR1 LGHNA and CDR2 YSLEER.

V usage is TRBV5-1 and J usage is TRBJ2-7; 9 bases agree with TRBD1. V gave up 4 bases and J gave up 1 base; unmatched junction bases: 6. This CDR3 region has 15 residues. Germline lookup yields CDR1 SGHRS and CDR2 YFSETQ. Written as DNA, the CDR3 is TGCGCCAGCAGCACCTACAGGGGGCAGTCCTACGAGCAGTACTTC. It translates to CASSTYRGQSYEQYF. Combining the CDR3 with reference TRBV5-1 and TRBJ2-7 gives the whole variable domain KAGVTQTPRYLIKTRGQQVTLSCSPISGHRSVSWYQQTPGQGLQFLFEYFSETQRNKGNFPGRFSGRQFSNSRSEMNVSTLELGDSALYLCASSTYRGQSYEQYFGPGTRLTVT.